Each of the 9 T cell receptor beta chains below was sequenced from the same sample in a study of blood T cell repertoires in COVID-19. Clones were sequenced by immunoSEQ multiplex PCR, and TCRdb holds only the in-frame ones, with some missing. The table has 250,000 to 300,000 clones, approximately 90% seen once; the top ten hold under 3%. Material for sequencing was PBMCs or T cells enriched from blood (not recorded which). The receptor source for this set is a woman in her forties with acute COVID-19.

The rearrangement links TRBV2 to TRBJ2-5; 8 nucleotides match TRBD2. This CDR3 contains 14 residues. The V and J ends lost 1 base and 4 bases, in that order; junction bases with no gene match: 2. Germline CDR1 and CDR2: SNHLY and FYNNEI. CDR3 amino acids: CASSEVAGGETQYF. The CDR3 DNA reads as TGTGCCAGCAGTGAAGTGGCGGGGGGAGAGACCCAGTACTTC.

In this sample, this clone turned up once. The rearrangement links TRBV7-2 to TRBJ2-2; D not certain. Germline V lookup: CDR1 SGHTA, CDR2 FQGNSA. V lost 5 bases to trimming and J lost 6 bases, with 13 bases between them. The CDR3 has 14 residues. The CDR3 DNA reads as TGTGCCAGCAGCCCTACCCCCCCGGCCGGGGAGCTGTTTTTT. This encodes CASSPTPPAGELFF.

The chain recombines TRBV11-3 with TRBJ2-5; 10 bases line up with TRBD2. V was pared by 5 bases and J by 5 bases, with 14 bases of the junction left unmatched. CDR1 is SGHNT, CDR2 YENEEA, per germline. This CDR3 spans 17 amino acids. The CDR3 sequence is CASSPPLAGALSETQYF. CDR3 sequence (DNA): TGTGCCAGCAGCCCCCCCCTAGCGGGAGCATTGTCGGAGACCCAGTACTTC. Full variable domain (remainder filled in from reference TRBV11-3 and TRBJ2-5): EAGVVQSPRYKIIEKKQPVAFWCNPISGHNTLYWYLQNLGQGPELLIRYENEEAVDDSQLPKDRFSAERLKGVDSTLKIQPAELGDSAVYLCASSPPLAGALSETQYFGPGTRLLVL.

The rearrangement uses TRBV5-6 and TRBJ1-3, with D perhaps matching TRBD1 (6 bases). CDR3 length equals 16 residues. CDR1 is SGHDT and CDR2 is YYEEEE in the germline V gene. Trimming shortened V by 0 bases and J by 3 bases, and 13 bases separated the two germline ends. The CDR3 DNA sequence: TGTGCCAGCAGCTTGGTCTCGGGCAGGGGTGGAAACACCATATATTTT. Its protein product is CASSLVSGRGGNTIYF. The entire variable domain, with the rest obtained from reference TRBV5-6 and TRBJ1-3, is as follows: DAGVTQSPTHLIKTRGQQVTLRCSPKSGHDTVSWYQQALGQGPQFIFQYYEEEERQRGNFPDRFSGHQFPNYSSELNVNALLLGDSALYLCASSLVSGRGGNTIYFGEGSWLTVV.

The V gene is TRBV5-1, the J gene TRBJ1-2; D remains unclear. The length of the CDR3 is 11 residues. Germline values: CDR1 SGHRS, CDR2 YFSETQ. V lost 5 bases to trimming and J lost 9 bases, with 11 bases between them. CDR3 sequence (DNA): TGCGCCAGCAGAAAAGAGATAAGCTACACCTTC. Protein product: CASRKEISYTF.

V and J are TRBV7-2 and TRBJ2-7; TRBD1 is a possible D gene (6 bases). Germline V gene lookup returns CDR1 SGHTA and CDR2 FQGNSA. The CDR3 is 14 residues long. The CDR3 sequence is CATRGGPASYEQYF. CDR3 nucleotides: TGTGCTACCAGGGGCGGGCCAGCCTCCTACGAGCAGTACTTC.

This chain uses TRBV6-2 or TRBV6-3 with TRBJ2-1, with 7 positions matching TRBD1. This CDR3 spans 21 amino acids. V was clipped by 3 bases and J by 2 bases; unmatched bases: 22. Germline assignment: CDR1 MNHEY and CDR2 SVGEGT. CDR3 DNA: TGTGCCAGCAGTTATTGGTGGCCAAAAAGGGACAGCTTAATTCCCTACAATGAGCAGTTCTTC. Translating it yields CASSYWWPKRDSLIPYNEQFF.

This chain links TRBV7-9 with TRBJ2-1; possible D gene TRBD2, 6 bases. CDR1 is SEHNR and CDR2 is FQNEAQ in the germline V gene (reference sequence). Deletions cut 5 bases from V and 7 bases from J, with 15 bases between. The length of the CDR3 is 14 residues. In DNA, the CDR3 is TGTGCCAGCAGCGATGGGGGACTTTCGAATGAGCAGTTCTTC. This encodes CASSDGGLSNEQFF.

This clone came up a few times. One end of the junction varies from germline; a read error may be responsible. The chain uses TRBV6-2 or TRBV6-3 and TRBJ1-2; D unclear. Germline CDR1 and CDR2: MNHEY and SVGEGT. The CDR3 contains 14 residues. The DNA for the CDR3 is TGTGCCAGCAGTTATGGTGGCTCCGCAAGTTTCTTGGCCTTC. Translated: CASSYGGSASFLAF.